This is a list of T cell receptor beta chains from one sample in a study of cytomegalovirus exposure and HLA in healthy donors. Sequencing used immunoSEQ multiplex PCR; TCRdb keeps in-frame clones, though not all of them. The sample has about 190,000 clones; approximately 88% are singletons. Input material: PBMCs. The source is a woman between 45 and 60 years old in good health and CMV-seropositive. Both conserved end residues are part of each CDR3. Fields, in order: CDR3 DNA, CDR3 protein, clone size, D gene, J gene, V gene. D genes are given only for firm matches. Clone size appears in some rows only: once, few, many, or a class for an expanded clone.

cdr3_nt: TGTGCCAGCAGCGTGGGACAGGGGGCGAGGGAAAACATTCAGTACTTC; cdr3_aa: CASSVGQGARENIQYF; clone_size: .; d_call: TRBD1; j_call: TRBJ2-4; v_call: TRBV5-6
cdr3_nt: TGCGCCAGCAGTCAATCGAAGAGGCGTGGGGGGGCCTATGGCTACACCTTC; cdr3_aa: CASSQSKRRGGAYGYTF; clone_size: .; d_call: .; j_call: TRBJ1-2; v_call: TRBV23-1
cdr3_nt: TGTGCCAGCAGTGACCTCGGGGTGGGCCAAGAGACCCAGTACTTC; cdr3_aa: CASSDLGVGQETQYF; clone_size: .; d_call: .; j_call: TRBJ2-5; v_call: TRBV25-1
cdr3_nt: TGTGCCAGCAGACACCCCCAGGGTCTAAGGCCCCAGCATTTT; cdr3_aa: CASRHPQGLRPQHF; clone_size: .; d_call: .; j_call: TRBJ1-5; v_call: TRBV28
cdr3_nt: TGCAGCGTTAACAGGGGGTCGGGCACCGGGGAGCTGTTTTTT; cdr3_aa: CSVNRGSGTGELFF; clone_size: once; d_call: TRBD1; j_call: TRBJ2-2; v_call: TRBV29-1
cdr3_nt: TGTGCCAGTCGACAGGGGGCTGGAAACACCATATATTTT; cdr3_aa: CASRQGAGNTIYF; clone_size: .; d_call: TRBD1; j_call: TRBJ1-3; v_call: TRBV2
cdr3_nt: TGTGCCAGCAGCTTATCGGGGGGTTCCTACAATGAGCAGTTCTTC; cdr3_aa: CASSLSGGSYNEQFF; clone_size: .; d_call: TRBD2; j_call: TRBJ2-1; v_call: TRBV7-2
cdr3_nt: TGTGCCAGCAGCGGACTGACTAGCGGGGAAGAGACCCAGTACTTC; cdr3_aa: CASSGLTSGEETQYF; clone_size: .; d_call: TRBD2; j_call: TRBJ2-5; v_call: TRBV5-4
cdr3_nt: TGTGCCAGTAGTGCATCAGGGACAATTACCACTGAAGCTTTCTTT; cdr3_aa: CASSASGTITTEAFF; clone_size: .; d_call: .; j_call: TRBJ1-1; v_call: TRBV19
cdr3_nt: TGTGCCAGCAAAGACAGTGCCCCCAGGGTACTGTTTTTT; cdr3_aa: CASKDSAPRVLFF; clone_size: .; d_call: .; j_call: TRBJ1-4; v_call: TRBV6-1
cdr3_nt: TGTGCCAGCAGCCTCTTAGCGGGGGGTCGCTACGAGCAGTACTTC; cdr3_aa: CASSLLAGGRYEQYF; clone_size: .; d_call: TRBD2; j_call: TRBJ2-7; v_call: TRBV7-9
cdr3_nt: TGTGCCAGCAGCTTGGGGACATTGAACACTGAAGCTTTCTTT; cdr3_aa: CASSLGTLNTEAFF; clone_size: .; d_call: .; j_call: TRBJ1-1; v_call: TRBV5-5
cdr3_nt: TGTGCCAGCAGTTCGTTGACAGGGATGGGTTCCGAGCAGTACTTC; cdr3_aa: CASSSLTGMGSEQYF; clone_size: .; d_call: TRBD1; j_call: TRBJ2-7; v_call: TRBV28
cdr3_nt: TGCAGCGTGACTACAGGGGGTCAGAGCACAGATACGCAGTATTTT; cdr3_aa: CSVTTGGQSTDTQYF; clone_size: .; d_call: TRBD1; j_call: TRBJ2-3; v_call: TRBV29-1
cdr3_nt: TGTGCCAGCAGGGATGGACTAGCGGGGGACCAAGAGACCCAGTACTTC; cdr3_aa: CASRDGLAGDQETQYF; clone_size: .; d_call: TRBD2; j_call: TRBJ2-5; v_call: TRBV28
cdr3_nt: TGTGCCAGCAGCACGAGGGACACTAGCAATCAGCCCCAGCATTTT; cdr3_aa: CASSTRDTSNQPQHF; clone_size: .; d_call: .; j_call: TRBJ1-5; v_call: TRBV5-6
cdr3_nt: TGTGCCAGCAGTTACGAGTCGCGGGGGCACGAGCAGTACTTC; cdr3_aa: CASSYESRGHEQYF; clone_size: .; d_call: .; j_call: TRBJ2-7; v_call: TRBV6-5
cdr3_nt: TGCAGCGCCCAGGGACAGTTCTCCTACGAGCAGTACTTC; cdr3_aa: CSAQGQFSYEQYF; clone_size: once; d_call: TRBD1; j_call: TRBJ2-7; v_call: TRBV29-1
cdr3_nt: TGCAGCGTCTTAAGCTCAGGGGTCACAGATACGCAGTATTTT; cdr3_aa: CSVLSSGVTDTQYF; clone_size: once; d_call: .; j_call: TRBJ2-3; v_call: TRBV29-1
cdr3_nt: TGTGCCAGCAGCCAAGATCCTACGACTGGTAATGAAAAACTGTTTTTT; cdr3_aa: CASSQDPTTGNEKLFF; clone_size: few; d_call: .; j_call: TRBJ1-4; v_call: TRBV4-2
cdr3_nt: TGTGCCAGCACCGTAAGCGGCGGTGGAAACACCATATATTTT; cdr3_aa: CASTVSGGGNTIYF; clone_size: .; d_call: .; j_call: TRBJ1-3; v_call: TRBV28
cdr3_nt: TGTGCTAGTGGTTACCCCCCGGGTCCTTACACCGGGGAGCTGTTTTTT; cdr3_aa: CASGYPPGPYTGELFF; clone_size: .; d_call: .; j_call: TRBJ2-2; v_call: TRBV12-5
cdr3_nt: TGCGCCAGCAGCCTCATCAGGGTTTCCACTGAAGCTTTCTTT; cdr3_aa: CASSLIRVSTEAFF; clone_size: .; d_call: .; j_call: TRBJ1-1; v_call: TRBV4-3
cdr3_nt: TGTGCCAGCAGCAGGACTGGTTTACAAGAGACCCAGTACTTC; cdr3_aa: CASSRTGLQETQYF; clone_size: few; d_call: .; j_call: TRBJ2-5; v_call: TRBV5-6
cdr3_nt: TGTGCCAGCAGTTCAGGATTAGCGGGGGGGTACAATGAGCAGTTCTTC; cdr3_aa: CASSSGLAGGYNEQFF; clone_size: .; d_call: TRBD2; j_call: TRBJ2-1; v_call: TRBV27
cdr3_nt: TGCGCCAGCAGCCCTGACAGGGCCCCCTACGAGCAGTACTTC; cdr3_aa: CASSPDRAPYEQYF; clone_size: .; d_call: TRBD1; j_call: TRBJ2-7; v_call: TRBV4-3
cdr3_nt: TGTGCCAGCGGAGGACAGGCGTCATTCTACAATGAGCAGTTCTTC; cdr3_aa: CASGGQASFYNEQFF; clone_size: .; d_call: TRBD1; j_call: TRBJ2-1; v_call: TRBV6-5
cdr3_nt: TGTGCCAGCTCTCGGGAGGCTTCGAGCTCCTACGAGCAGTACTTC; cdr3_aa: CASSREASSSYEQYF; clone_size: once; d_call: TRBD2; j_call: TRBJ2-7; v_call: TRBV18
cdr3_nt: TGTGCCAGCAGTTTCCCGAATCAGCCCCAGCATTTT; cdr3_aa: CASSFPNQPQHF; clone_size: once; d_call: .; j_call: TRBJ1-5; v_call: TRBV28
cdr3_nt: TGTGCCAGCAGTTACTCGGCAGGGATTGAGTCACCCCTCCACTTT; cdr3_aa: CASSYSAGIESPLHF; clone_size: .; d_call: .; j_call: TRBJ1-6; v_call: TRBV6-5
cdr3_nt: TGCGCCAGCAGCTTGCAGGGTGGTTCGCCAGATACGCAGTATTTT; cdr3_aa: CASSLQGGSPDTQYF; clone_size: .; d_call: .; j_call: TRBJ2-3; v_call: TRBV5-1
cdr3_nt: TGTGCCAGCAGCCGTCCGGACAGGGCCTACGAGCAGTACTTC; cdr3_aa: CASSRPDRAYEQYF; clone_size: .; d_call: TRBD1; j_call: TRBJ2-7; v_call: TRBV7-9
cdr3_nt: TGTGCCAGCATTGGGATAGGGGGGGCCAAGGGCAATCAGCCCCAGCATTTT; cdr3_aa: CASIGIGGAKGNQPQHF; clone_size: once; d_call: .; j_call: TRBJ1-5; v_call: TRBV2
cdr3_nt: TGTGCCAGCTCACAAAACAGGGGCCTCGGCACTGAAGCTTTCTTT; cdr3_aa: CASSQNRGLGTEAFF; clone_size: few; d_call: TRBD1; j_call: TRBJ1-1; v_call: TRBV18
cdr3_nt: TGCGCCAGCAGCGCGGACAGCAACTATGGCTACACCTTC; cdr3_aa: CASSADSNYGYTF; clone_size: .; d_call: .; j_call: TRBJ1-2; v_call: TRBV5-1
cdr3_nt: TGTTCCAGCAGCTCGACAGGGGGAGTTACTGAAGCTTTCTTT; cdr3_aa: CSSSSTGGVTEAFF; clone_size: .; d_call: TRBD1; j_call: TRBJ1-1; v_call: TRBV7-9
cdr3_nt: TGTGCCAGCAGCTTAGTGGGCCGAGAGACCCAGTACTTC; cdr3_aa: CASSLVGRETQYF; clone_size: .; d_call: .; j_call: TRBJ2-5; v_call: TRBV11-2